A single sample gave rise to the 32 T cell receptor beta chains below, sequenced in a study of T-cell reconstitution after alpha-beta-depleted transplantation in children. This sample's TCRbeta library carried unique molecular identifier barcodes. TCRdb re-called the PCR reads with MiXCR, one entry per CDR3 protein. The data hold roughly 280,000 distinct CDR3 sequences, with 11% observed a single time. The source material was peripheral blood, sampled 180 days after TCRalphabeta/CD19-depleted stem cell transplant. The receptors shown here come from a male patient between 2 and 15 years old who had a stem cell transplant for chronic granulomatous disease, so the T cells may come from the graft donor.

This clonotype is a singleton in its sample. An end of the junction differs from the germline gene, which may be a read error. This chain links TRBV24-1 with TRBJ2-7; no clear D gene. The CDR3 sequence is 15 residues long. Looked up from germline, CDR1 is KGHDR and CDR2 is SFDVKD. The CDR3 here is CATSDEAVENYEHYF. CDR3 sequence (DNA): TGTGCCACCAGTGATGAGGCGGTGGAGAACTACGAGCATTACTTC.

The table lists this clonotype with a few counts. The chain employs TRBV12-3 or TRBV12-4 and TRBJ2-3; D perhaps matches TRBD2 (6 bases). V was pared by 1 base and J by 9 bases, with 8 bases between. The CDR3 sequence is 12 residues long. The CDR3 here is CASSLGSGTQYF. The CDR3 bases are TGTGCCAGCAGTTTAGGGAGCGGGACGCAGTATTTT.

This clonotype has ten or more counts. The chain is built from TRBV7-9 and TRBJ2-1, with TRBD2 identical over 7 bases. The CDR3 consists of 16 residues. The V segment lost 5 bases and the J segment 2 bases; nucleotides outside the gene matches: 9. Germline CDR1 is SEHNR and CDR2 is FQNEAQ (reference sequence). This CDR3 is CASSAPGLPTYNEQFF. The CDR3 DNA follows: TGTGCCAGCAGCGCCCCGGGACTACCCACCTACAATGAGCAGTTCTTC.

In its sample, this clonotype was seen many times. The chain joins TRBV24-1 to TRBJ2-1; unclear D gene. Trimming shortened V by 3 bases and J by 1 base, and 9 bases separated the two germline ends. The germline V gene encodes CDR1 KGHDR and CDR2 SFDVKD. The CDR3 consists of 15 residues. The CDR3 nucleotides are TGTGCCACCAGTGATGTCGGTTGGTCCTACAATGAGCAGTTCTTC. Its protein product is CATSDVGWSYNEQFF.

This clonotype was recorded at least ten times. This rearrangement joins TRBV29-1 to TRBJ2-7; 9 bases line up with TRBD1. CDR3 length: 15 residues. Looked up from germline, CDR1 is SQVTM and CDR2 is ANQGSEA. The V segment lost 3 bases and the J segment 3 bases; nucleotides outside the gene matches: 9. In DNA, the CDR3 is TGCAGCGTTGAGGCAGGGACAGGGATCTTCTACGAGCAGTACTTC. This gives the protein CSVEAGTGIFYEQYF.

This clonotype was detected many times. V is TRBV5-1 and J is TRBJ2-5; 11 bases are a match to TRBD2. CDR1 is SGHRS and CDR2 is YFSETQ in the germline V gene. The CDR3 consists of 15 residues. With 4 bases clipped from V and 1 base from J, the junction kept 3 bases outside the gene matches. The CDR3 DNA is TGCGCCAGCAGCCGGACTAGCGGGTTCCAAGAGACCCAGTACTTC. It is translated as CASSRTSGFQETQYF.

This clonotype was recorded at least ten times. The V call is TRBV20-1, the J call TRBJ2-3; 10 nucleotides align to TRBD2. Germline CDR1 reads DFQATT; CDR2 reads SNEGSKA (reference sequence). There are 17 residues in the CDR3. With 3 bases clipped from V and 1 base from J, the junction kept 10 bases outside the gene matches. The CDR3 loop reads CSARRETGTSGTDTQYF. The CDR3 region has the DNA TGCAGTGCTAGGAGGGAGACCGGGACTAGCGGCACAGATACGCAGTATTTT.

The chain has TRBV18 and TRBJ2-7; D remains unclear. The length of the CDR3 is 14 residues. Trimming took 3 bases from V and 2 from J, leaving 11 bases between them. Germline-derived CDR1 and CDR2 are KGHSH and LQKENI. Written as DNA, the CDR3 is TGTGCCAGCTCACCGTCCGGCAGTACCTACGAGCAGTACTTC. This codes for CASSPSGSTYEQYF.

This clonotype occurred many times. The genes are TRBV12-3 or TRBV12-4 and TRBJ2-7, with 8 bases matching TRBD2. This CDR3 contains 14 residues. Unmatched junction bases numbered 5, after V lost 3 bases and J lost 4 bases. As DNA, the CDR3 is TGTGCCAGCAGTTTTCATCCGGGGGGGTACGAGCAGTACTTC. Protein sequence: CASSFHPGGYEQYF.

This clonotype was counted between two and nine times. The V call is TRBV30, the J call TRBJ2-5, with 14 bases identical to TRBD2. CDR1 and CDR2 (germline): GTSNPN, SVGIG (reference sequence). This CDR3 spans 15 amino acids. After removal of 5 bases from V and 7 bases from J, the junction contained 9 bases not matched to a gene. In nucleotides, the CDR3 is TGTGCCTGGCAAACCCCGGGACTAGCGGGAGCGACCCAGTACTTC. It yields the protein CAWQTPGLAGATQYF.

This clonotype was observed at least ten times. The chain has TRBV2 and TRBJ2-7; D gene unclear. V gave up 10 bases and J gave up 0 bases, with 19 bases separating them. The CDR3 is made up of 15 amino acids. CDR1 SNHLY and CDR2 FYNNEI come from the germline V gene. The CDR3 region is CATRDTTHSSYEQYF. DNA for the CDR3: TGTGCCACCCGTGACACTACCCACTCCTCCTACGAGCAGTACTTC.

Details on this clonotype: This may come from a read error, since a much larger clone is one base off. The chain carries TRBV20-1 and TRBJ2-3; D is possibly TRBD1 (7 bases). V was shortened by 3 bases and J by 7 bases, with 20 bases between the two germline ends. CDR1 DFQATT and CDR2 SNEGSKA come from the germline V gene (reference sequence). The CDR3 is made up of 15 amino acids. The CDR3 nucleotides read TGCAGTGCTAGCCCAGGGGGGTCGGGGACATATACGCAGTATTTT. It yields the protein CSASPGGSGTYTQYF.

This clonotype was recorded many times. The DNA of the CDR3 is TGTGCCAGCAGCTTGGACCCGCGCGCGTATGGCTATGGCTACACCTTC. Translating gives CASSLDPRAYGYGYTF. V usage is TRBV5-6 and J usage is TRBJ1-2; D not certain. The CDR3 has 16 amino acids. Trimming left V 0 bases short and J 4 bases short, with 16 bases between. Germline assignment: CDR1 SGHDT and CDR2 YYEEEE.

This clonotype was recorded once. A much larger clone sits a single nucleotide away, making a read error possible. The chain uses TRBV20-1 and TRBJ2-3; D ambiguous. CDR3 length: 12 amino acids. The germline CDR1 and CDR2 sequences are DFQATT and SNEGSKA (reference sequence). The DNA for the CDR3 is TGCAGTGCTAGAGTCGCCGGGCGCCTCCATTTTTTT. Translation gives CSARVAGRLHFF.

Turning to this clonotype: Given a much more abundant clone one base away, this may be a read error. The chain is built from TRBV5-4 and TRBJ1-1; D unresolved. Looked up from germline, CDR1 is SGHNT and CDR2 is YYREEE (reference sequence). The CDR3 has 14 residues. The CDR3 protein is CVSSLPHLNTEAFF. The CDR3 DNA follows: TGTGTCAGCAGCTTACCCCACCTCAACACTGAAGCTTTCTTT. Variable domain in full (rest from reference TRBV5-4 and TRBJ1-1): ETGVTQSPTHLIKTRGQQVTLRCSSQSGHNTVSWYQQALGQGPQFIFQYYREEENGRGNFPPRFSGLQFPNYSSELNVNALELDDSALYLCVSSLPHLNTEAFFGQGTRLTVV.

This clonotype was detected many times. The chain combines TRBV5-1 with TRBJ2-2; tentative D call: TRBD2 (5 bases). Germline loops: CDR1 SGHRS, CDR2 YFSETQ. The CDR3 is 13 residues long. V gave up 0 bases and J gave up 8 bases, with 8 bases separating them. CDR3 nucleotide sequence: TGCGCCAGCAGCTTGGCCCCGGGGGGGGAGCTGTTTTTT. Amino acids: CASSLAPGGELFF.

The table lists this clonotype with many counts. The gene calls are TRBV27 and TRBJ2-7; TRBD2 aligns across 11 bases. V lost 2 bases and J lost 7; bases outside the gene matches: 7. CDR1 is MNHEY and CDR2 is SMNVEV in the germline V gene (reference sequence). This CDR3 has 15 residues. CDR3 sequence reads: CASSLNIAGGLEQYF. The CDR3, as DNA: TGTGCCAGCAGTTTAAATATAGCGGGAGGGCTTGAGCAGTACTTC.

The sample holds many counts of this clonotype. The chain couples TRBV7-8 to TRBJ2-1; D unresolved. Germline V lookup: CDR1 SGHVS, CDR2 FQNEAQ. Trimming stripped 4 bases from V and 8 bases from J, with 21 bases between. The CDR3 is 16 amino acids. CDR3 region: CASSYPFEYRIHEQFF. CDR3 sequence (DNA): TGTGCCAGCAGCTACCCCTTCGAGTATAGGATCCATGAGCAGTTCTTC.

In this sample, this clonotype turned up many times. The V call is TRBV7-2, the J call TRBJ2-5, with TRBD2 as a possible D gene (6 bases). Germline lookup yields CDR1 SGHTA and CDR2 FQGNSA. This CDR3 has 16 residues. V was clipped by 1 base and J by 3 bases, with 15 bases between them. Here the CDR3 reads CASSLVPPGAEETQYF. The CDR3 DNA reads as TGTGCCAGCAGCTTAGTCCCCCCGGGAGCAGAAGAGACCCAGTACTTC. Full variable domain (outside the CDR3, taken from reference TRBV7-2 and TRBJ2-5): GAGVSQSPSNKVTEKGKDVELRCDPISGHTALYWYRQSLGQGLEFLIYFQGNSAPDKSGLPSDRFSAERTGGSVSTLTIQRTQQEDSAVYLCASSLVPPGAEETQYFGPGTRLLVL.

This clonotype was detected ten times or more. The chain is built from TRBV12-3 or TRBV12-4 and TRBJ2-2, with 7 bases lining up with TRBD1. This CDR3 spans 15 amino acids. Trimming removed 5 bases from V and 5 bases from J; junction bases left unmatched: 8. CDR3 DNA sequence: TGTGCCAGCAGTATAACAGGGGTTCGGACCGGGGAGCTGTTTTTT. It is translated as CASSITGVRTGELFF.

The sample holds many counts of this clonotype. The V call is TRBV6-1, the J call TRBJ1-2; the D gene is possibly TRBD1 (5 bases). The CDR3 runs 11 residues. Germline V CDR1 and CDR2: MNHNS, SASEGT. The V gene lost 8 bases and the J gene lost 7 bases, with 11 bases spanning the gap. This chain's CDR3 is CASHIGAGYTF. CDR3 DNA sequence: TGTGCCAGCCACATTGGGGCTGGCTACACCTTC.

There are many counts of this clonotype. This sequence joins TRBV7-9 and TRBJ2-3, with 8 bases aligning to TRBD2. In germline, CDR1 is SEHNR, CDR2 FQNEAQ (reference sequence). V lost 5 bases and J lost 7; bases outside the gene matches: 8. The CDR3 is 14 amino acids. Here the CDR3 reads CASSTGGGANTQYF. In DNA form, the CDR3 reads TGTGCCAGCAGCACGGGAGGGGGGGCGAATACGCAGTATTTT. The whole variable domain, filled in from reference TRBV7-9 and TRBJ2-3, reads DTGVSQNPRHKITKRGQNVTFRCDPISEHNRLYWYRQTLGQGPEFLTYFQNEAQLEKSRLLSDRFSAERPKGSFSTLEIQRTEQGDSAMYLCASSTGGGANTQYFGPGTRLTVL.

This clonotype was recorded at least ten times. The CDR3 nucleotides read TGCGCCAGCAGCTTGGTTAGCGGGGTGGGCAATGAGCAGTTCTTC. Translating gives CASSLVSGVGNEQFF. This chain connects TRBV5-1 to TRBJ2-1; 8 bases agree with TRBD2. The V gene end was trimmed by 0 bases and the J gene end by 6 bases; junction bases not matched to a gene: 5. The CDR3 spans 15 residues. In germline, CDR1 is SGHRS, CDR2 YFSETQ.

This clonotype was picked up many times. CDR3 region: CSARLAGSTDTQYF. CDR3 DNA: TGCAGTGCTAGACTAGCGGGAAGCACAGATACGCAGTATTTT. The V call is TRBV20-1, the J call TRBJ2-3, with TRBD2 matching over 9 bases. After removal of 2 bases from V and 0 bases from J, the junction contained 0 bases not matched to a gene. In germline, CDR1 is DFQATT, CDR2 SNEGSKA (reference sequence). This CDR3 is built from 14 residues.

This clonotype was seen many times. This chain connects TRBV20-1 to TRBJ2-4; no clear D gene. V gave up 3 bases and J gave up 6 bases, with 12 bases separating them. CDR1 is DFQATT and CDR2 is SNEGSKA in the germline V gene (reference sequence). This CDR3 comprises 13 residues. The CDR3 coding sequence is TGCAGTGCTAGTTATCCCCTCGCAAACATTCAGTACTTC. Its translation is CSASYPLANIQYF.

This clonotype was recorded many times. The genes are TRBV20-1 and TRBJ2-7; 9 bases are shared with TRBD2. Per germline, CDR1 DFQATT and CDR2 SNEGSKA (reference sequence). V gave up 5 bases and J gave up 0 bases; unmatched junction bases: 14. The CDR3 is 17 residues long. CDR3 DNA: TGCAGTGCTCTCAGCCCCATGCGGGAGGGTAGCTCCTACGAGCAGTACTTC. It yields the protein CSALSPMREGSSYEQYF.

This clonotype appeared many times. This chain connects TRBV20-1 to TRBJ2-2; 8 positions agree with TRBD1. This CDR3 region has 15 residues. J gave up 4 bases and V 6 bases, and 10 bases lay outside the gene matches. The germline V gene has CDR1 DFQATT and CDR2 SNEGSKA (reference sequence). The CDR3 reads CSASKQGAGTGELFF. The CDR3 region has the DNA TGCAGTGCATCCAAGCAGGGGGCCGGCACCGGGGAGCTGTTTTTT.

This clonotype was counted many times. The chain joins TRBV27 to TRBJ2-1; 8 bases align to TRBD2. Germline V lookup: CDR1 MNHEY, CDR2 SMNVEV (reference sequence). The CDR3 consists of 15 residues. V shed 8 bases, J shed 6 bases, and the junction held 12 bases outside the gene matches. CDR3 bases: TGTGCCAGCCACACTACTAGCGGACAGAGCAATGAGCAGTTCTTC. Translation: CASHTTSGQSNEQFF.

The V gene is TRBV20-1, the J gene TRBJ2-1; 10 nucleotides match TRBD2. The ends lost 4 bases at V and 10 bases at J; junction bases unmatched: 16. This CDR3 comprises 16 residues. Germline values: CDR1 DFQATT, CDR2 SNEGSKA (reference sequence). The CDR3 nucleotides are TGCAGTGCTACCTCTCCACTAGCGGGGCAAGTGAACGAGCAGTTCTTC. This codes for CSATSPLAGQVNEQFF.

Many counts were recorded for this clonotype. This chain joins TRBV20-1 and TRBJ2-3; D may be TRBD1 or TRBD2 (6 bases each). V gave up 7 bases and J gave up 1 base, with 12 bases separating them. The CDR3 extends over 13 amino acids. Germline lookup yields CDR1 DFQATT and CDR2 SNEGSKA (reference sequence). The CDR3 DNA reads TGCAGTGGAAACAGGGAGGGCACAGATACGCAGTATTTT. Its translation: CSGNREGTDTQYF.

This clonotype was seen repeatedly, ten times or more. This sequence joins TRBV29-1 and TRBJ2-7, with TRBD2 identical over 8 bases. The CDR3 length is 13 residues. The trim removed 2 bases at V and 6 bases at J, leaving 6 bases unmatched. Per the germline V gene, CDR1 is SQVTM and CDR2 is ANQGSEA. The CDR3 region has the DNA TGCAGCGTTGAACTGGTGGCGGGAGGCGAGCAGTACTTC. It is translated as CSVELVAGGEQYF.

The sample holds many counts of this clonotype. The genes are TRBV20-1 and TRBJ1-3; tentative D call: TRBD1 (6 bases). There are 15 residues in the CDR3. Looked up from germline, CDR1 is DFQATT and CDR2 is SNEGSKA (reference sequence). V was trimmed by 3 bases and J by 0 bases, leaving 12 bases between them. CDR3 nucleotide sequence: TGCAGTGCTAGGTGGGGGCACAACTCTGGAAACACCATATATTTT. Translated, it gives CSARWGHNSGNTIYF.